This T cell receptor beta chain appears in the sequencing data of a study of cytomegalovirus exposure and HLA in healthy donors. Regarding the study as a whole: Specificity of three CMV-associated chains for CMV antigens was verified in vitro.

The PCR ran on 60 Vbeta and 13 Jbeta primers. Produced via immunoSEQ multiplex PCR; TCRdb's table is partial and in-frame only. The sample has about 83,000 clones, 78% seen once. A remark on this clone: The antigen remains undetermined.

This CDR3 is 13 amino acids long. The V gene's germline CDR1 is MDHEN and CDR2 SYDVKM. The ends were cut back, 6 bases at V and 11 bases at J, with 18 bases in the middle. The receptor was isolated from a man aged 18 to 35 in good health and CMV-seropositive. Sequenced input: PBMCs. The chain combines TRBV28 with TRBJ2-3; TRBD2 is a possible D gene (6 bases). Here the CDR3 reads CASRGHGGTRQYF. The CDR3 DNA is TGTGCCAGCAGAGGTCATGGGGGGACCCGGCAGTATTTT.